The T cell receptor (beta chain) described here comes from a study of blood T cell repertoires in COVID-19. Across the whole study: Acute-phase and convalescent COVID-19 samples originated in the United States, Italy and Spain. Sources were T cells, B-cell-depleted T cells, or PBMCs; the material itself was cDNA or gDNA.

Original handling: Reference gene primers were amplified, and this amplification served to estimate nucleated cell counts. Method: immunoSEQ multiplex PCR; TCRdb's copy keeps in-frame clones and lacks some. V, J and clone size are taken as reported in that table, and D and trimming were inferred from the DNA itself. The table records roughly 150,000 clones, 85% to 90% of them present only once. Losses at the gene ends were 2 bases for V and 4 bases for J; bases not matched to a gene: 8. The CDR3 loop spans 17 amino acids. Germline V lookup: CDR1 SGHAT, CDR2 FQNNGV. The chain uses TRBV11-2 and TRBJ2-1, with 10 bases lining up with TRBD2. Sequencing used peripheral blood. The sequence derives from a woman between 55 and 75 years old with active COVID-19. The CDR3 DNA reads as TGTGCCAGCAGCTTATCCCTGACTAGCGGGTTGTACAATGAGCAGTTCTTC. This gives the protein CASSLSLTSGLYNEQFF.